Presented here are 21 T cell receptor beta chains from one specimen sequenced in a study of T cells in Graves' hyperthyroidism and ophthalmopathy. TCR beta CDR3 regions were amplified from RNA. RT-PCR in the first round (using the HTBI primer set) targeted the TCR CDR3. TCRdb called the multiplex PCR reads again in MiXCR, with one record for every CDR3 protein. Of a few hundred thousand distinct CDR3 sequences in the sample, 13% to 15% were seen once. The sample taken for sequencing was blood. Receptors were obtained from a woman in her thirties or forties with Graves' hyperthyroidism.

At least ten counts were recorded for this clonotype. The chain has TRBV2 and TRBJ2-1; 8 bases align to TRBD1. Germline CDR1 SNHLY, CDR2 FYNNEI. The CDR3 sequence is 15 residues long. With V trimmed by 7 bases and J by 4 bases, 9 bases remained unmatched. In DNA form, the CDR3 reads TGTGCCAGCACCCGGGGACAGGCCAAATACAATGAGCAGTTCTTC. Its protein is CASTRGQAKYNEQFF.

This chain joins TRBV5-1 and TRBJ2-1; 7 bases fit TRBD1. Germline assignment: CDR1 SGHRS and CDR2 YFSETQ. This CDR3 is built from 14 residues. The V gene end was trimmed by 4 bases and the J gene end by 8 bases; junction bases not matched to a gene: 9. CDR3: CASSPRLGGDEQFF. Here the CDR3 DNA reads TGCGCCAGCAGCCCCCGATTAGGGGGCGATGAGCAGTTCTTC.

This clonotype occurred a few times. The V call is TRBV27, the J call TRBJ1-2; no clear D gene. Germline values: CDR1 MNHEY, CDR2 SMNVEV (reference sequence). This CDR3 has 13 amino acids. Trimming cost V 9 bases and J 3 bases, with 14 bases left between them. The CDR3 protein is CASKQVGDYGYTF. The CDR3 nucleotides read TGTGCCAGTAAGCAGGTGGGAGACTATGGCTACACCTTC.

This clonotype was seen many times. The chain is built from TRBV28 and TRBJ2-3; tentatively, D is TRBD1 (6 bases). CDR1 and CDR2 (germline): MDHEN, SYDVKM. Deletions cut 6 bases from V and 6 bases from J, with 10 bases between. This CDR3 is built from 12 residues. CDR3 in DNA: TGTGCCAGCAGGACGCAGGGGGATACGCAGTATTTT. Translated: CASRTQGDTQYF.

This clonotype was observed at least ten times. The V call is TRBV6-1, the J call TRBJ1-1, with D uncertain. CDR3 length: 13 amino acids. The V gene's germline CDR1 is MNHNS and CDR2 SASEGT. Trimming pared 6 bases from V and 6 bases from J, leaving 14 bases between. This chain's CDR3 is CASRGQVYSEAFF. The CDR3 DNA follows: TGTGCCAGCAGGGGCCAGGTATACTCTGAAGCTTTCTTT.

J is TRBJ2-1 and V is TRBV11-2, with 8 bases identical to TRBD2. Germline V lookup: CDR1 SGHAT, CDR2 FQNNGV. V trimming: 7 bases; J trimming: 4 bases; junction bases outside the gene matches: 9. The CDR3 consists of 15 residues. The CDR3 DNA reads as TGTGCCAGCACCGCAAGGATAGCGGGGTACAATGAGCAGTTCTTC. This sequence encodes CASTARIAGYNEQFF.

This clonotype was detected many times. The V gene is TRBV6-1, the J gene TRBJ2-5; the match to TRBD2 covers 12 bases. Unmatched junction bases numbered 14, after V lost 5 bases and J lost 1 base. This CDR3 has 19 amino acids. Germline CDR1 and CDR2: MNHNS and SASEGT. The DNA of the CDR3 is TGTGCCAGCAGTCCTCACCCGACTAGCGGGAGTGAGGGCCAAGAGACCCAGTACTTC. This gives the protein CASSPHPTSGSEGQETQYF.

This clonotype was counted ten times or more. The chain has TRBV20-1 and TRBJ1-3; 7 bases match TRBD1. Germline values: CDR1 DFQATT, CDR2 SNEGSKA (reference sequence). CDR3 length: 16 residues. Trimming removed 5 bases from V and 3 bases from J; junction bases left unmatched: 13. CDR3 protein: CSAWVAGGYFGNTIYF. For the CDR3, the DNA is TGCAGTGCTTGGGTGGCAGGGGGTTATTTTGGAAACACCATATATTTT.

This clonotype was seen many times. A much larger clone differs by one base, so this may be a read error. This sequence joins TRBV28 and TRBJ1-1; D gene unclear. The CDR3 spans 13 residues. Trimming stripped 3 bases from V and 0 bases from J, with 5 bases between. In germline, CDR1 is MDHEN, CDR2 SYDVKM. The CDR3 loop is CASSFFMNTEAFF. CDR3 nucleotides: TGTGCCAGCAGTTTCTTCATGAACACTGAAGCTTTCTTT. The whole variable domain, remainder taken from reference TRBV28 and TRBJ1-1, is DVKVTQSSRYLVKRTGEKVFLECVQDMDHENMFWYRQDPGLGLRLIYFSYDVKMKEKGDIPEGYSVSREKKERFSLILESASTNQTSMYLCASSFFMNTEAFFGQGTRLTVV.

This clonotype was counted a few times. This chain connects TRBV28 to TRBJ1-5, with TRBD1 identical over 8 bases. J gave up 5 bases and V 4 bases, and 10 bases lay outside the gene matches. In germline, CDR1 is MDHEN, CDR2 SYDVKM. The length of the CDR3 is 16 residues. CDR3 sequence reads: CASSSRTGWLYQPQHF. Here the CDR3 DNA reads TGTGCCAGCAGTTCACGGACAGGGTGGTTGTATCAGCCCCAGCATTTT. Supplemented by reference TRBV28 and TRBJ1-5, the full variable domain reads DVKVTQSSRYLVKRTGEKVFLECVQDMDHENMFWYRQDPGLGLRLIYFSYDVKMKEKGDIPEGYSVSREKKERFSLILESASTNQTSMYLCASSSRTGWLYQPQHFGDGTRLSIL.

This clonotype was detected ten times or more. The rearrangement joins TRBV29-1 to TRBJ2-7, with D maybe TRBD1 (6 bases). Germline values: CDR1 SQVTM, CDR2 ANQGSEA. Trimming cost V 2 bases and J 6 bases, with 14 bases left between them. This CDR3 spans 13 amino acids. CDR3 nucleotides: TGCAGCGTTGAACTGCAGGGGATAAGCGAGCAGTACTTC. Translated, it gives CSVELQGISEQYF.

This clonotype was counted between two and nine times. The chain has TRBV3-1 and TRBJ2-1; TRBD2 matches 9 bases. There are 15 residues in the CDR3. From germline, CDR1 is LGHDT and CDR2 YNNKEL (reference sequence). J was trimmed by 7 bases and V by 4 bases; bases with no gene match: 8. CDR3 coding DNA: TGTGCCAGCAGCCCTAGCGGGACTGGTACTAATGAGCAGTTCTTC. Encoded protein: CASSPSGTGTNEQFF.

This clonotype came up many times. This chain connects TRBV12-3 or TRBV12-4 to TRBJ2-7; 9 bases are a match to TRBD2. V lost 1 base to trimming and J lost 3 bases; unmatched junction nucleotides: 4. This CDR3 comprises 15 residues. CDR3 sequence (DNA): TGTGCCAGCAGTTTAGGGCTAGCGGGACTCTACGAGCAGTACTTC. Encoded protein: CASSLGLAGLYEQYF.

The chain recombines TRBV3-1 with TRBJ2-1; D is unresolved. This CDR3 spans 16 amino acids. The germline V gene has CDR1 LGHDT and CDR2 YNNKEL (reference sequence). The V end lost 0 bases, the J end lost 9 bases, and 18 bases lay between the germline ends. Written as DNA, the CDR3 is TGTGCCAGCAGCCAAGATTTTAGGGCAGGTGGGGTTGAGCAGTTCTTC. Translated: CASSQDFRAGGVEQFF.

The V call is TRBV7-6, the J call TRBJ2-3; 13 nucleotides match TRBD2. With 5 bases clipped from V and 7 bases from J, the junction kept 18 bases outside the gene matches. This CDR3 comprises 19 residues. From germline, CDR1 is SGHVS and CDR2 FNYEAQ. CDR3 nucleotide sequence: TGTGCCAGCAGCCCGAGGGTCAGTAAAGGACTAGCGGGAGTAAATACGCAGTATTTT. Amino acid sequence: CASSPRVSKGLAGVNTQYF.

The chain employs TRBV7-9 and TRBJ2-2, with 15 bases matching TRBD2. With 5 bases clipped from V and 5 bases from J, the junction kept 6 bases outside the gene matches. Germline V lookup: CDR1 SEHNR, CDR2 FQNEAQ (reference sequence). CDR3 size: 17 residues. CDR3 DNA: TGTGCCAGCAGCCGCCCCGGGACTAGCGGGAGGACCGGGGAGCTGTTTTTT. Its translation is CASSRPGTSGRTGELFF. Complete variable domain (other parts from reference TRBV7-9 and TRBJ2-2): DTGVSQNPRHKITKRGQNVTFRCDPISEHNRLYWYRQTLGQGPEFLTYFQNEAQLEKSRLLSDRFSAERPKGSFSTLEIQRTEQGDSAMYLCASSRPGTSGRTGELFFGEGSRLTVL.

This clonotype was observed a few times. The rearrangement uses TRBV10-1 and TRBJ2-3; TRBD1 aligns across 7 bases. With V trimmed by 6 bases and J by 1 base, 10 bases remained unmatched. Germline V CDR1 and CDR2: WNHNN, SYGVQD (reference sequence). The CDR3 is 16 amino acids. The CDR3 DNA reads as TGCGCCAGCAGCCCAGCCGGGACAGAGGGCACAGATACGCAGTATTTT. Its translation: CASSPAGTEGTDTQYF.

This chain joins TRBV24-1 and TRBJ2-2; D is uncertain. Deletions cut 9 bases from V and 7 bases from J, with 11 bases between. CDR1 KGHDR and CDR2 SFDVKD come from the germline V gene. The length of the CDR3 is 12 residues. The CDR3 DNA reads TGTGCCACCGGAAGCCAGGTCGGGGAGCTGTTTTTT. Protein: CATGSQVGELFF.

The rearrangement joins TRBV20-1 to TRBJ2-7; D not resolved. Germline V CDR1 and CDR2: DFQATT, SNEGSKA (reference sequence). The germline V and J ends were trimmed by 5 bases and 0 bases, with 5 bases remaining between them. This CDR3 comprises 11 residues. CDR3 residues: CSALDSYEQYF. CDR3 coding DNA: TGCAGTGCTCTGGACTCCTACGAGCAGTACTTC.

This clonotype came up many times. CDR3 region: CSTRDALSTDTQYF. The DNA of the CDR3 is TGCAGTACCCGGGATGCACTGAGCACAGATACGCAGTATTTT. V is TRBV20-1 and J is TRBJ2-3, with D maybe TRBD2 (5 bases). The CDR3 has 14 residues. Trimming removed 8 bases at V and 0 bases at J, with 15 bases between. CDR1 and CDR2 (germline): DFQATT, SNEGSKA (reference sequence).

This clonotype occurred many times. This chain links TRBV4-1 with TRBJ2-2, with D uncertain. CDR3 length equals 14 residues. The germline CDR1 and CDR2 sequences are MGHRA and YSYEKL. Trimming took off 4 bases at V and 8 bases at J, with 14 bases between the two ends. Here the CDR3 reads CASSPYSGIGELFF. CDR3 DNA sequence: TGCGCCAGCAGCCCCTACTCGGGTATAGGGGAGCTGTTTTTT.